This T cell receptor beta chain appears in the sequencing data of a study of PD-1 blockade in mismatch repair-deficient tumors. Background on the study: Patients had approximately 13 mismatch repair-deficient cancer types, all previously treated and progressing. General study results and limits: After pembrolizumab, tumor-resident clones rose rapidly, then generally contracted before radiologic responses.

All patients were mismatch repair deficient, assessed by either PCR or immunohistochemistry. Comments on this clone: As yet, its antigen is unknown.

Measured with immunoSEQ multiplex PCR; TCRdb has only the in-frame clones, and not every one. There are under 150,000 clones in the sample; about 88% occur only once, and 13% lies in the top ten. The ends were cut back, 5 bases at V and 0 bases at J, with 3 bases in the middle. CDR3 size: 13 residues. Germline V lookup: CDR1 SGDLS, CDR2 YYNGEE. The TCR was taken from an adult with mismatch repair-deficient cancer. The material was peripheral blood, obtained 44 weeks after starting pembrolizumab. The chain uses TRBV9 and TRBJ2-6; D remains unclear. The CDR3: CASRASGANVLTF. DNA for the CDR3: TGTGCCAGCAGGGCCTCTGGGGCCAACGTCCTGACTTTC.